Reported below is one T cell receptor beta chain. Its antigen is not identified. Produced via immunoSEQ multiplex PCR; TCRdb's table is partial and in-frame only. This sample has approximately 160,000 clones; 85% occur once, and the top ten carry approximately 2%. This sample was included in a study of cytomegalovirus exposure and HLA in healthy donors. The study's findings and limits: The study labeled 170 or so TCR beta chains cytomegalovirus-associated.

The CDR3 is 15 amino acids. V gave up 5 bases and J gave up 6 bases; unmatched junction bases: 5. Germline V gives CDR1 SGHTA, CDR2 FQGTGA. The sequence derives from a man aged 30-40 years in good health and CMV-seropositive. The sample taken for sequencing was PBMCs. The chain couples TRBV7-3 to TRBJ2-1; TRBD2 agrees at 12 bases. The CDR3 reads CASSPTSGGGNEQFF. Written as DNA, the CDR3 is TGTGCCAGCAGCCCGACTAGCGGGGGTGGCAATGAGCAGTTCTTC.